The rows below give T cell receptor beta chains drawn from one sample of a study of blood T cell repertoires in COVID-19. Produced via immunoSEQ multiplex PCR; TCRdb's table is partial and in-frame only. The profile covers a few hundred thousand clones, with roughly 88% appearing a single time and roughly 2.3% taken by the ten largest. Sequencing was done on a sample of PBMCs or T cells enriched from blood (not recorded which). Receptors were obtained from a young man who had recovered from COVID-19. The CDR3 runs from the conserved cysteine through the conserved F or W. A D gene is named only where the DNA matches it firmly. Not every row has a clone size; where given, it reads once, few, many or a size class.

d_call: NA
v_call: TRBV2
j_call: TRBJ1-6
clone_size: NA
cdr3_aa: CASSSDSSNSPLHF
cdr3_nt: TGTGCCAGCAGTTCGGACAGTAGTAATTCACCCCTCCACTTT

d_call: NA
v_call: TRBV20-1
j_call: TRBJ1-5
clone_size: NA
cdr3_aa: CSASQEGQPQHF
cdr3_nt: TGCAGTGCTAGTCAGGAAGGACAGCCCCAGCATTTT

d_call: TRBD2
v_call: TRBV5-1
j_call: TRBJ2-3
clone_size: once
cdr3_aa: CASSLGGTSLNTDTQYF
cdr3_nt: TGCGCCAGCAGCTTGGGGGGGACTAGCCTTAACACAGATACGCAGTATTTT

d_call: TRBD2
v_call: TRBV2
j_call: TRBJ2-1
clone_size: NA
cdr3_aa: CASSWLAGTSGNEQFF
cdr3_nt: TGTGCCAGCAGTTGGCTAGCGGGGACGTCAGGAAATGAGCAGTTCTTC

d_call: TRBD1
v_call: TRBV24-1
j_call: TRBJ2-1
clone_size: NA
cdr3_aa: CATSDLGQGVNEQFF
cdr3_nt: TGTGCCACCAGTGATTTGGGACAGGGGGTTAATGAGCAGTTCTTC

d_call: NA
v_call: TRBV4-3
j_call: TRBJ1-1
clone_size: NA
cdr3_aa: CASSPFSIRNTEAFF
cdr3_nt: TGCGCCAGCAGCCCATTCTCCATTAGGAACACTGAAGCTTTCTTT

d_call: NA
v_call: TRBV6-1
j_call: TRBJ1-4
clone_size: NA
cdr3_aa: CASSALSGGTNEKLFF
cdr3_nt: TGTGCCAGCAGTGCTCTATCGGGGGGAACTAATGAAAAACTGTTTTTT

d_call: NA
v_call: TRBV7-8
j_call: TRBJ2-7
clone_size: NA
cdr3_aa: CASSLGAGRSYEQYF
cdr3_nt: TGTGCCAGCAGCTTAGGGGCAGGGAGGTCCTACGAGCAGTACTTC

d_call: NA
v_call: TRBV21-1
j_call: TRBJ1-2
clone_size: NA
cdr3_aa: CASSKVVETGGWGRGYTF
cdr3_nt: TGTGCCAGCAGCAAAGTCGTCGAAACAGGGGGCTGGGGTCGGGGCTACACCTTC

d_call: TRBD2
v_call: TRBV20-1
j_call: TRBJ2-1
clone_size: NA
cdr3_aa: CSASPPSGGYNEQFF
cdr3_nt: TGCAGTGCTAGTCCCCCTAGCGGGGGCTACAATGAGCAGTTCTTC

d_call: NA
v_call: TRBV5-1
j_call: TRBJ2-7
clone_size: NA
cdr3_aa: CASRRGWDTQYEQYF
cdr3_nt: TGCGCCAGCAGGAGAGGCTGGGACACGCAATACGAGCAGTACTTC

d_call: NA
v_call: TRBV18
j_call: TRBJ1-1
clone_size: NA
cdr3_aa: CASSPPNRLNTEAFF
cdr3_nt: TGTGCCAGCTCACCACCGAACAGATTGAACACTGAAGCTTTCTTT

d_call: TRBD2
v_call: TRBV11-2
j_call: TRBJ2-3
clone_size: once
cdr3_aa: CASSFGGGGAGDTQYF
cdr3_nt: TGTGCCAGCAGCTTTGGAGGCGGGGGGGCCGGAGATACGCAGTATTTT

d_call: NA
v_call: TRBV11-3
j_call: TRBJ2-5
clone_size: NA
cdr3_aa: CASSSGKETQYF
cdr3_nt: TGTGCCAGCAGCTCAGGCAAAGAGACCCAGTACTTC

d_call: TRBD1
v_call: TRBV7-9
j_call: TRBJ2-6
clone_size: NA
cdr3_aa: CAKATGARSGANVLTF
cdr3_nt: TGTGCCAAGGCGACAGGGGCCCGCTCTGGGGCCAACGTCCTGACTTTC

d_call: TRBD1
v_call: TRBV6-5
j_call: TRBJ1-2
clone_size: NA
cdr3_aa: CASSYSGGRGYTF
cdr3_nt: TGTGCCAGCAGTTACTCAGGGGGCAGGGGCTACACCTTC